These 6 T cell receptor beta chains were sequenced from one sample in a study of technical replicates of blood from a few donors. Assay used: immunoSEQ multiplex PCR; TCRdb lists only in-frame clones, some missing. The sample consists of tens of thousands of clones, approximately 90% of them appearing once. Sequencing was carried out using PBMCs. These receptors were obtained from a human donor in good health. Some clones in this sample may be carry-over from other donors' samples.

For the CDR3, the DNA is TGTGCCAGCAGTGTTTCGGGGGACCTCTACGAGCAGTACTTC. It translates to CASSVSGDLYEQYF. The V call is TRBV2, the J call TRBJ2-7, with D possibly TRBD2 on 6 matching bases. The V gene's germline CDR1 is SNHLY and CDR2 FYNNEI. Between the trimmed V and J ends, which lost 4 bases and 3 bases, there was a span of 13 bases. The CDR3 runs to 14 residues.

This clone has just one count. The CDR3 loop is CASSYSGRNDEQFF. CDR3 DNA: TGTGCCAGCAGCTATAGCGGGAGGAACGATGAGCAGTTCTTC. This chain joins TRBV7-2 and TRBJ2-1, with 10 bases lining up with TRBD2. The germline V gene has CDR1 SGHTA and CDR2 FQGNSA. This CDR3 spans 14 amino acids. The J segment lost 8 bases and the V segment lost 4 bases, leaving 5 bases of the junction unmatched.

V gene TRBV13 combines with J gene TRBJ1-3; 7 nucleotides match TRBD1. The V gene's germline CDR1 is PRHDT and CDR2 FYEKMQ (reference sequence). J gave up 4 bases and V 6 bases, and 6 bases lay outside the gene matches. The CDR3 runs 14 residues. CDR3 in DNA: TGTGCCAGCAGTGCTAGGGGGCGCGGAAACACCATATATTTT. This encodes CASSARGRGNTIYF.

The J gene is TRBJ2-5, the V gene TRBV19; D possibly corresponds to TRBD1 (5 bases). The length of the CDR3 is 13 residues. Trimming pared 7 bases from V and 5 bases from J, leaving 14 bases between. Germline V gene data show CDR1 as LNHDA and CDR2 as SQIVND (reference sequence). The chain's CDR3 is CASTSRAGETQYF. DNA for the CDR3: TGTGCCAGTACATCCAGGGCTGGCGAGACCCAGTACTTC. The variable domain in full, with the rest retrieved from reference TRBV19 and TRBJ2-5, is DGGITQSPKYLFRKEGQNVTLSCEQNLNHDAMYWYRQDPGQGLRLIYYSQIVNDFQKGDIAEGYSVSREKKESFPLTVTSAQKNPTAFYLCASTSRAGETQYFGPGTRLLVL.

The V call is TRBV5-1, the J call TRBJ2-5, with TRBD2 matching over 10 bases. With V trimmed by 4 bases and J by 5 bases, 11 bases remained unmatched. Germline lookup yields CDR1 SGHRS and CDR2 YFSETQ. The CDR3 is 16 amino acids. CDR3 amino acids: CASSPAPGSGRETQYF. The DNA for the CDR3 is TGCGCCAGCAGCCCCGCTCCTGGTAGCGGGAGGGAGACCCAGTACTTC.

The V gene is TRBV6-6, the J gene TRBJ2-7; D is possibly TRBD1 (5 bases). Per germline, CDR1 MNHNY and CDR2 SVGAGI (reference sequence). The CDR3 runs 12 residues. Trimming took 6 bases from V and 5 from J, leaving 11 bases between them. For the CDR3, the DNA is TGTGCCAGCAGCCTCGACAGCAACGAGCAGTACTTC. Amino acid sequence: CASSLDSNEQYF.